What follows are 6 T cell receptor beta chains derived from one specimen sequenced in a study of early stage breast cancer tumors. This table comes from immunoSEQ multiplex PCR, and its TCRdb copy is limited to in-frame clones, with some not included. The sample has approximately 6,100 clones, approximately 78% seen once. The sequenced sample was normal breast tissue next to the tumor. Receptors originate from a person aged 70 to 85 with breast cancer.

The chain uses TRBV9 and TRBJ2-5; D may be TRBD2 (7 bases). V lost 4 bases to trimming and J lost 0 bases, with 22 bases between them. The CDR3 loop spans 18 amino acids. Germline lookup yields CDR1 SGDLS and CDR2 YYNGEE. CDR3 DNA sequence: TGTGCCAGCAGCAGACGTGGGGGGGCGCGGGGGAACCAAGAGACCCAGTACTTC. It specifies CASSRRGGARGNQETQYF.

The rearrangement links TRBV7-2 to TRBJ1-2; D is unresolved. Germline V lookup: CDR1 SGHTA, CDR2 FQGNSA. Deletions cut 2 bases from V and 2 bases from J, with 12 bases between. The CDR3 has 15 residues. The DNA of the CDR3 is TGTGCCAGCAGCTTACGCGGAGAGGGAAACTATGGCTACACCTTC. It codes for CASSLRGEGNYGYTF.

The chain carries TRBV30 and TRBJ2-1; 8 bases map to TRBD2. The V gene's germline CDR1 is GTSNPN and CDR2 SVGIG (reference sequence). V was pared by 5 bases and J by 5 bases, with 11 bases of the junction left unmatched. The CDR3 extends over 15 amino acids. CDR3 in DNA: TGTGCCTGGGAAGGGATCGGGACTAGAGACAATGAGCAGTTCTTC. It encodes CAWEGIGTRDNEQFF.

This chain connects TRBV13 to TRBJ1-1, with D perhaps matching TRBD1 (5 bases). V was clipped by 1 base and J by 1 base, with 10 bases between them. The CDR3 length is 15 residues. The V gene's germline CDR1 is PRHDT and CDR2 FYEKMQ (reference sequence). The CDR3 region has the DNA TGTGCCAGCAGCTTAGAGTTAGGGGCGAACACTGAAGCTTTCTTT. Encoded protein: CASSLELGANTEAFF.

In DNA, the CDR3 is TGCGCCAGCAGCCAAGGTAGCGGGGGGGCATTCGGGGAGCTGTTTTTT. Translating gives CASSQGSGGAFGELFF. V usage is TRBV4-1 and J usage is TRBJ2-2; 11 bases are a match to TRBD2. The CDR3 runs to 16 residues. Trimming removed 1 base from V and 7 bases from J; junction bases left unmatched: 5. From germline, CDR1 is MGHRA and CDR2 YSYEKL.

The J gene is TRBJ2-1, the V gene TRBV9; D possibly corresponds to TRBD1 (7 bases). This CDR3 is 14 amino acids long. Germline V gene lookup returns CDR1 SGDLS and CDR2 YYNGEE. V dropped 2 bases and J dropped 9 bases, with 15 bases sitting between them. The CDR3 coding sequence is TGTGCCAGCAGCGTCCAGGGGGACTTGGGTGAGCAGTTCTTC. Amino acid sequence: CASSVQGDLGEQFF.